This TCR beta chain was recovered during a study of cytomegalovirus exposure and HLA in healthy donors. Study-level background: From about 180 million T cells, an earlier analysis saw around 120 million unique TCR beta sequences.

General study findings and limits: When a later analysis was performed, an Asian-associated ancestry cluster reportedly had fewer N-insertions than the 666-donor mean. In a later analysis, compared with equally common non-associated chains, HLA-associated beta chains were more expanded.

Researchers ran the PCR with 60 Vbeta and 13 Jbeta primers. Clones were sequenced by immunoSEQ multiplex PCR, and TCRdb holds only the in-frame ones, with some missing. Of 90,000 to 120,000 clones listed, about 74% are singletons. To note about this clone: Antigen specificity is unknown.

The TCR originated in a woman aged 40 to 50 in good health and CMV-seropositive. Sequencing input: PBMCs.

The CDR3 region is CARGTALANYGYTF. The CDR3 DNA sequence: TGTGCCAGGGGTACAGCTTTAGCTAACTATGGCTACACCTTC. V and J are TRBV2 and TRBJ1-2; D is unclear. The germline V and J ends were trimmed by 9 bases and 0 bases, with 14 bases remaining between them. This CDR3 comprises 14 residues. Germline lookup yields CDR1 SNHLY and CDR2 FYNNEI.